This entry describes one TCR beta chain. Its antigen is unidentified. TCRbeta library construction was performed incorporating unique molecular identifiers. TCRdb ran MiXCR on the PCR reads and lists one entry per CDR3 protein. Among approximately 130,000 distinct CDR3 sequences listed, 9.7% were seen once. These data belong to a study of T-cell reconstitution after alpha-beta-depleted transplantation in children. Study findings and constraints: Reportedly, alpha-beta T cells present about two months post-transplant originated from several hundred expanded clones of graft origin. Diversity and T-cell counts at one year after transplant derived mostly from new T cells. After transplant, high TCRbeta diversity at day 60 in some patients arose from surviving recipient T cells and thymic progenitors.

The CDR3 loop spans 18 amino acids. V usage is TRBV21-1 and J usage is TRBJ1-4; the table assigns TRBD1, which was not confirmed against the DNA. TRBV21-1 is tagged as a pseudogene. Sequenced material: PBMCs, mostly from graft donor cells, taken 180 days after TCRalphabeta/CD19-depleted stem cell transplant. The TCR comes from a girl less than two years old who had a stem cell transplant for combined immunodeficiency, so the T cells may come from the graft donor. CDR3 sequence reads: CASSKVDRTAATNEKLFF. The CDR3 DNA is TGTGCCAGCAGCAAAGTGGATCGGACAGCAGCAACTAATGAAAAACTGTTTTTT.